What follows is one T cell receptor (beta chain) and its context. Antigen unknown. The sample carries other DNA sequences with the same CDR3. Method: immunoSEQ multiplex PCR; TCRdb's copy keeps in-frame clones and lacks some. The repertoire holds 550,000 to 600,000 clones, with more than 95% as singletons. This sample stems from a study of shared clonotypes between healthy human individuals. General observations from the study: Generally, naive subsets (rather than memory subsets) showed larger estimated richness. Shared across several donors were roughly 4.8% of the naive CD4 clonotypes.

CD45RO-negative CD8 cells positively selected for CCR7 made up the naive population, which excluded terminally differentiated effector memory CD45RA+ cells. The sequenced material came from naive CD8+ T cells sorted from blood. This receptor was identified in a man younger than 45 in good health.

CDR3 residues: CASSLGDRGYEQYF. In DNA form, the CDR3 reads TGTGCCAGCAGCTTGGGGGACAGGGGTTACGAGCAGTACTTC. The rearrangement joins TRBV5-4 to TRBJ2-7; 10 bases fit TRBD1. Germline V gene sequence: CDR1 SGHNT, CDR2 YYREEE (reference sequence). The CDR3 extends over 14 amino acids. V was clipped by 0 bases and J by 4 bases; unmatched bases: 1.